This entry concerns a single TCR beta chain. Its cognate antigen is unknown. These data belong to a study of OX40 agonist ivuxolimab in advanced cancers. Across the study: Those enrolled were 82.7% male, with a mean age of roughly 60 years and ages from roughly 20 to 85. Study results and limitations: CD4+ T cells averaged fewer expanded clones than CD8+ T cells. Clonal expansion from baseline to week 6 occurred in both CD4+ and CD8+ T cells. People who partly responded at 0.1-3.0 mg/kg had some of the least clonal expansion seen.

The CDR3 runs to 15 residues. The V gene's germline CDR1 is SGHTA and CDR2 FQGNSA. V was trimmed by 1 base and J by 11 bases, leaving 20 bases between them. Profiling relied on immunoSEQ multiplex PCR, and the TCRdb table lists in-frame clones only, not all of them. The repertoire holds roughly 58,000 clones, with over 90% as singletons. Material: CD4+ or CD8+ T cells sorted from blood, obtained in a trial of the OX40 agonist ivuxolimab. The rearrangement links TRBV7-2 to TRBJ2-5; weak D call: TRBD2 (5 bases). This receptor was identified in an adult with an advanced solid tumor such as melanoma, head and neck, liver or kidney cancer. For the CDR3, the DNA is TGTGCCAGCAGCTTAGAAGCGGTTGACCAGTTAGGGCAGTACTTC. It codes for CASSLEAVDQLGQYF.